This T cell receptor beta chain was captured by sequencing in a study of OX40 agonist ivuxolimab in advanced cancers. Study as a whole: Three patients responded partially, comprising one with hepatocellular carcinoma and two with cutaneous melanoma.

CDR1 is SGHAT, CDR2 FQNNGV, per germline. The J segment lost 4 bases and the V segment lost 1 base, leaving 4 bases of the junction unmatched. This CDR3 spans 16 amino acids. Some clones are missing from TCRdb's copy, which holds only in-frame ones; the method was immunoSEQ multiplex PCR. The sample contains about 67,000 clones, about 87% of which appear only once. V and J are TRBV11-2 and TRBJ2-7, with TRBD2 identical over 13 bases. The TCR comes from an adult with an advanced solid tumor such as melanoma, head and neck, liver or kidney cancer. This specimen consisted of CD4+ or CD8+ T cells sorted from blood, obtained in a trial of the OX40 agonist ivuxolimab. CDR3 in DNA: TGTGCCAGCAGCTTAGGACTAGCGGGAGGAGGGTACGAGCAGTACTTC. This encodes CASSLGLAGGGYEQYF.